These 19 T cell receptor beta chains came from one sample sequenced in a study of T cell responses to AZD1222 COVID-19 vaccine. Assay used: immunoSEQ multiplex PCR; TCRdb lists only in-frame clones, some missing. The sample has 110,000 to 150,000 clones; approximately 90% are singletons. This material consisted of peripheral blood, taken on day 0 of AZD1222 vaccination. These TCRs come from an adult in good health.

This chain links TRBV18 with TRBJ1-1, with TRBD1 matching over 11 bases. This CDR3 region has 15 residues. Per germline, CDR1 KGHSH and CDR2 LQKENI. J lost 4 bases, V lost 6 bases, and 7 bases had no gene match. DNA for the CDR3: TGTGCCAGCTCCTCGGACAGGGGGCGAAGCACTGAAGCTTTCTTT. Translation: CASSSDRGRSTEAFF.

The gene calls are TRBV16 and TRBJ1-2; 7 nucleotides line up with TRBD1. The V segment lost 4 bases and the J segment 7 bases; nucleotides outside the gene matches: 15. Germline CDR1 reads KGHSY; CDR2 reads FQNENV. This CDR3 is 16 amino acids long. CDR3 nucleotide sequence: TGTGCCAGCAGCCGACTCGACAGTACAGGGGTGGCTGGCTACACCTTC. It encodes CASSRLDSTGVAGYTF.

The V gene is TRBV5-6, the J gene TRBJ2-1, with 10 nucleotides matching TRBD2. Per the germline V gene, CDR1 is SGHDT and CDR2 is YYEEEE. The length of the CDR3 is 17 residues. Germline trimming cut 4 bases from V and 2 bases from J; bases unmatched to any gene: 9. Here the CDR3 reads CASSAPSGGLTYNEQFF. The CDR3 nucleotides read TGTGCCAGCAGCGCCCCTAGCGGGGGCCTAACCTACAATGAGCAGTTCTTC.

This chain uses TRBV12-3 or TRBV12-4 with TRBJ1-5; D is unresolved. CDR3 length: 13 residues. V gave up 4 bases and J gave up 0 bases, with 4 bases separating them. CDR3 nucleotides: TGTGCCAGCAGTTGGGCTAGCAATCAGCCCCAGCATTTT. It is translated as CASSWASNQPQHF.

The chain employs TRBV28 and TRBJ1-1; no definite D call. Deletions cut 5 bases from V and 1 base from J, with 5 bases between. CDR1 is MDHEN and CDR2 is SYDVKM in the germline V gene. The CDR3 covers 12 residues. CDR3 DNA: TGTGCCAGCAGTGACAAGAACACTGAAGCTTTCTTT. Its protein product is CASSDKNTEAFF.

The gene calls are TRBV3-1 (or the pseudogene TRBV3-2) and TRBJ2-1; perhaps TRBD2 as D (7 bases). The germline CDR1 and CDR2 sequences are LGHDT and YNNKEL (reference sequence). Trimming took 4 bases from V and 5 from J, leaving 30 bases between them. The CDR3 is 20 residues long. The CDR3 region has the DNA TGTGCCAGCAGCCTAGAAGGGGGAGGGTCAGCCCTGAGGCTGAACAATGAGCAGTTCTTC. The encoded protein is CASSLEGGGSALRLNNEQFF.

The rearrangement links TRBV19 to TRBJ1-2, with 8 bases identical to TRBD1. Germline assignment: CDR1 LNHDA and CDR2 SQIVND (reference sequence). The V and J ends lost 6 bases and 5 bases, in that order; junction bases with no gene match: 8. The CDR3 runs 14 residues. The CDR3 protein is CASREQGGPYGYTF. The CDR3 region has the DNA TGTGCCAGTAGAGAACAGGGGGGCCCTTATGGCTACACCTTC.

A single count supports this clone. V is TRBV24-1 and J is TRBJ2-5; D might be TRBD2 (7 bases). The CDR3 has 16 residues. The germline V gene encodes CDR1 KGHDR and CDR2 SFDVKD. With 1 base removed from V and 4 bases from J, the gap between germline ends came to 15 bases. CDR3 region: CATSDFRRGPGETQYF. The DNA of the CDR3 is TGTGCCACCAGTGATTTTAGGCGGGGGCCTGGAGAGACCCAGTACTTC.

The chain employs TRBV30 and TRBJ2-7, with TRBD1 matching over 8 bases. This CDR3 is 14 amino acids long. Germline CDR1 is GTSNPN and CDR2 is SVGIG (reference sequence). The V gene end was trimmed by 0 bases and the J gene end by 6 bases; junction bases not matched to a gene: 7. Here the CDR3 DNA reads TGTGCCTGGAGTGTGGGCAGGGGGCGCCTCGAGCAGTACTTC. Translation gives CAWSVGRGRLEQYF.

The chain carries TRBV6-5 and TRBJ1-1; maybe TRBD1 (6 bases). V lost 10 bases to trimming and J lost 4 bases, with 16 bases between them. CDR1 is MNHEY, CDR2 SVGAGI, per germline. This CDR3 comprises 13 residues. The DNA for the CDR3 is TGTGCCACCTCGGGAACAGGGCTCACTGAAGCTTTCTTT. It specifies CATSGTGLTEAFF.

V usage is TRBV5-1 and J usage is TRBJ2-5; 10 nucleotides agree with TRBD2. Trimming took 0 bases from V and 5 from J; bases not matched to a gene: 7. Germline values: CDR1 SGHRS, CDR2 YFSETQ. CDR3 length: 16 residues. The CDR3 is CASSLGLAGGAETQYF. DNA of the CDR3: TGCGCCAGCAGCTTGGGACTAGCGGGCGGGGCGGAGACCCAGTACTTC.

This clone has more than one count but fewer than ten. This chain uses TRBV28 with TRBJ2-2, with TRBD1 matching over 9 bases. This CDR3 contains 15 residues. V dropped 5 bases and J dropped 5; count of bases not matched to a gene: 6. Germline V gene lookup returns CDR1 MDHEN and CDR2 SYDVKM. In DNA form, the CDR3 reads TGTGCCAGCAGTCCACAGGGGGCCTTAACCGGGGAGCTGTTTTTT. It translates to CASSPQGALTGELFF. Full variable domain (remainder filled in from reference TRBV28 and TRBJ2-2): DVKVTQSSRYLVKRTGEKVFLECVQDMDHENMFWYRQDPGLGLRLIYFSYDVKMKEKGDIPEGYSVSREKKERFSLILESASTNQTSMYLCASSPQGALTGELFFGEGSRLTVL.

The chain joins TRBV9 to TRBJ2-7; D unresolved. Germline CDR1 and CDR2: SGDLS and YYNGEE. Trimming left V 0 bases short and J 2 bases short, with 12 bases between. CDR3 size: 15 residues. CDR3 DNA: TGTGCCAGCAGCGTAGGCCCCACCGGAACCTACGAGCAGTACTTC. Translation: CASSVGPTGTYEQYF.

This sequence joins TRBV9 and TRBJ2-1; 9 bases map to TRBD2. V trimming: 4 bases; J trimming: 6 bases; junction bases outside the gene matches: 5. The CDR3 contains 14 residues. Germline lookup yields CDR1 SGDLS and CDR2 YYNGEE. CDR3 loop: CASSLSSGANEQFF. The DNA of the CDR3 is TGTGCCAGCAGCCTCTCTAGCGGGGCCAATGAGCAGTTCTTC.

The V and J genes are TRBV5-4 and TRBJ2-7, with 9 bases that match TRBD2. This CDR3 is 14 amino acids long. V was pared by 5 bases and J by 6 bases, with 9 bases of the junction left unmatched. CDR1 SGHNT and CDR2 YYREEE come from the germline V gene (reference sequence). The CDR3 DNA is TGTGCCAGCAGTCTGAGAGCGGGAGGTTCCGAGCAGTACTTC. Translation gives CASSLRAGGSEQYF.

V is TRBV3-1 (or the pseudogene TRBV3-2) and J is TRBJ2-3; D call uncertain. This CDR3 spans 13 amino acids. The V end lost 2 bases, the J end lost 1 base, and 4 bases lay between the germline ends. The germline gives CDR1 LGHDT, CDR2 YNNKEL (reference sequence). DNA for the CDR3: TGTGCCAGCAGCCAAAGGGGCACAGATACGCAGTATTTT. Protein product: CASSQRGTDTQYF.

The gene calls are TRBV4-1 and TRBJ1-2; D is unresolved. The germline V and J ends were trimmed by 0 bases and 6 bases, with 11 bases remaining between them. CDR3 length equals 14 residues. Germline V gene lookup returns CDR1 MGHRA and CDR2 YSYEKL. In DNA, the CDR3 is TGCGCCAGCAGCCAAGACGAGCGAGGTGATGGCTACACCTTC. Amino acid sequence: CASSQDERGDGYTF.

The chain joins TRBV30 to TRBJ1-6, with 7 bases fitting TRBD1. The V segment lost 8 bases and the J segment 5 bases; nucleotides outside the gene matches: 6. This CDR3 spans 13 amino acids. CDR1 is GTSNPN, CDR2 SVGIG, per germline (reference sequence). CDR3 bases: TGTGCCGCCACCGGGACAGATAATTCACCCCTCCACTTT. Translating it yields CAATGTDNSPLHF.

V usage is TRBV9 and J usage is TRBJ1-1; weak D call: TRBD1 (6 bases). CDR3 length: 13 amino acids. The germline gives CDR1 SGDLS, CDR2 YYNGEE. V lost 4 bases and J lost 4, with 11 bases in between. The DNA for the CDR3 is TGTGCCAGCAGCCGGAGGGGGGGCACTGAAGCTTTCTTT. This sequence encodes CASSRRGGTEAFF.